The subject of this entry is one T cell receptor beta chain. This clonotype was found once. The target of this receptor is not known. Sequence at one end of the junction differs from germline and may be a read error. This entry comes from a study of T cell repertoires in cytomegalovirus infection (dated by TCRdb to the late 2010s). Looking at the study overall: Donor HLA type was relevant to the analysis, because carriage of CMV infection together with the matching HLA type was indicated by public TCR beta signatures. The paper as a whole reports these results and caveats: The ex vivo response was dominated by HLA-C-restricted CMV-specific TCR beta clonotypes, which also provided the single most frequent clonotype in two of eight donors. Cumulative frequency of public TCR beta family members discriminated carriers of CMV infection plus the relevant HLA type in this cohort and an independent 352-donor cohort.

The reads were generated on an Illumina HiSeq 1500. TCRdb handled the public reads itself, with Q25 trimming in fastp and clone calling in MiXCR, and kept productive beta chains. Under each unique CDR3 protein, matching rows form one entry showing the most common genes and DNA. Recorded for this sample are about 740,000 distinct CDR3 sequences; 35% to 40% of them occurred a single time. The top ten clones comprise roughly 2.9% of the sample. The CDR3 numbers 15 residues from cysteine through phenylalanine. The only DNA kept is the CDR3, 45 bases in frame from the first base. For CDR1 and CDR2, the germline V gene (reference sequence) lists MNHEY and SMNVEV.

The material sequenced was PBMCs. The clonotype was recovered from a human donor in good health (CMV status not recorded). Some clones in this sample may be carry-over from other donors' samples. The chain was built from TRBV27 and TRBJ2-7, and 9 bases in between align with TRBD1. At the DNA level, the sequence is TGTGCCGGCAGTTTAATTCCCGGGACAGGGCGGGAGCAGTACTTC. Translated, this is CAGSLIPGTGREQYF.